The 30 T cell receptor beta chains in this list originate from one sample, sequenced in a study of blood T cell repertoires in COVID-19. Sequencing used immunoSEQ multiplex PCR; TCRdb keeps in-frame clones, though not all of them. The sample contains around 230,000 clones, 75% to 85% of which appear only once. The sequencing sample was made of peripheral blood. These receptor sequences come from a woman aged 60-75 years with active or convalescent COVID-19.

The rearrangement uses TRBV7-8 and TRBJ1-6; D call uncertain. The CDR3 is 14 amino acids. Deletions cut 6 bases from V and 14 bases from J, with 20 bases between. The germline CDR1 and CDR2 sequences are SGHVS and FQNEAQ. The CDR3 DNA is TGTGCCAGCAGTTCCGGAGGGAACCCAAGGACCCTCCACTTT. Encoded protein: CASSSGGNPRTLHF.

V is TRBV28 and J is TRBJ2-2; 12 positions agree with TRBD2. The CDR3 extends over 16 amino acids. J was trimmed by 4 bases and V by 8 bases; bases with no gene match: 8. Germline assignment: CDR1 MDHEN and CDR2 SYDVKM. In nucleotides, the CDR3 is TGTGCCAGCTCTAGCGGGGGGGCCCCCGGCACCGGGGAGCTGTTTTTT. This codes for CASSSGGAPGTGELFF.

The genes are TRBV18 and TRBJ2-7; 8 nucleotides align to TRBD2. The germline CDR1 and CDR2 sequences are KGHSH and LQKENI. This CDR3 comprises 15 residues. Trimming removed 3 bases from V and 1 base from J; junction bases left unmatched: 5. The CDR3: CASSPGGGKSYEQYF. The CDR3 nucleotides read TGTGCCAGCTCACCGGGCGGGGGGAAGTCCTACGAGCAGTACTTC.

V and J are TRBV5-1 and TRBJ1-2; maybe TRBD1 (5 bases). Trimming stripped 4 bases from V and 2 bases from J, with 12 bases between. CDR3 length: 14 amino acids. Per the germline V gene, CDR1 is SGHRS and CDR2 is YFSETQ. The CDR3 DNA reads TGCGCCAGCAGCGCATTGGACATAAACTATGGCTACACCTTC. This gives the protein CASSALDINYGYTF.

This clone was seen a handful of times. This chain uses TRBV21-1 with TRBJ2-7; TRBD1, the table's D call, was not compared with the DNA. TRBV21-1 is recorded as a pseudogene. CDR3 size: 15 residues. CDR3 loop: CASSPLWTGPYEQYF. CDR3 nucleotides: TGTGCCAGCAGCCCTCTGTGGACAGGTCCCTACGAGCAGTACTTC.

This clone was picked up one time. The rearrangement uses TRBV2 and TRBJ1-6, with 9 positions matching TRBD1. The V and J ends lost 3 bases and 7 bases, in that order; junction bases with no gene match: 10. Germline CDR1 and CDR2: SNHLY and FYNNEI. This CDR3 spans 17 amino acids. In DNA, the CDR3 is TGTGCCAGCAGTGACTTCTACAGGGGGCCGTTGAATTCACCCCTCCACTTT. The encoded protein is CASSDFYRGPLNSPLHF.

J is TRBJ2-1 and V is TRBV6-5, with no clear D. Germline V gene lookup returns CDR1 MNHEY and CDR2 SVGAGI. This CDR3 region has 11 residues. Trimming took 10 bases from V and 8 from J, leaving 12 bases between them. CDR3 sequence reads: CATSALDEQFF. Written as DNA, the CDR3 is TGTGCCACCTCCGCGTTAGATGAGCAGTTCTTC.

The chain links TRBV7-9 to TRBJ2-1; tentative D call: TRBD1 (5 bases). The length of the CDR3 is 10 residues. In germline, CDR1 is SEHNR, CDR2 FQNEAQ (reference sequence). Trimming left V 8 bases short and J 6 bases short, with 5 bases between. CDR3 amino acids: CASDSNEQFF. DNA of the CDR3: TGTGCCAGCGACAGCAATGAGCAGTTCTTC.

The V and J genes are TRBV10-3 and TRBJ2-2, with 7 bases identical to TRBD1. Germline CDR1 is ENHRY and CDR2 is SYGVKD. V gave up 6 bases and J gave up 3 bases; unmatched junction bases: 7. The CDR3 length is 15 residues. CDR3 region: CAISLRQGDTGELFF. The CDR3 coding sequence is TGTGCCATCAGCCTACGACAGGGAGACACCGGGGAGCTGTTTTTT.

This chain links TRBV19 with TRBJ1-1, with D hard to call. The CDR3 consists of 13 residues. Trimming cost V 6 bases and J 4 bases, with 12 bases left between them. Germline CDR1 and CDR2: LNHDA and SQIVND (reference sequence). The CDR3 loop is CASRGRAGTEAFF. The CDR3 nucleotides read TGTGCCAGTAGGGGCCGTGCGGGCACTGAAGCTTTCTTT.

The V call is TRBV3-1 (or the pseudogene TRBV3-2), the J call TRBJ2-1, with D uncertain. The germline CDR1 and CDR2 sequences are LGHDT and YNNKEL (reference sequence). The CDR3 contains 14 residues. Trimming shortened V by 1 base and J by 10 bases, and 14 bases separated the two germline ends. The CDR3 DNA reads as TGTGCCAGCAGCCAAGGTGCAGTATCAGTGGAGCAGTTCTTC. As protein: CASSQGAVSVEQFF.

The J gene is TRBJ2-3, the V gene TRBV2; maybe TRBD1 (6 bases). Trimming removed 6 bases from V and 0 bases from J, with 10 bases in between. The CDR3 has 14 amino acids. Germline V gene data show CDR1 as SNHLY and CDR2 as FYNNEI. The CDR3: CASRYRGSTDTQYF. The CDR3, as DNA: TGTGCCAGCAGATATAGGGGGAGCACAGATACGCAGTATTTT.

The chain joins TRBV7-2 to TRBJ2-5; 8 bases are shared with TRBD2. V lost 5 bases and J lost 4; bases outside the gene matches: 12. Germline V gene lookup returns CDR1 SGHTA and CDR2 FQGNSA. The CDR3 consists of 16 residues. CDR3: CASSAIPGGAPETQYF. CDR3 in DNA: TGTGCCAGCAGCGCCATTCCCGGGGGGGCCCCAGAGACCCAGTACTTC.

This clone was counted only a few times. The rearrangement links TRBV12-3 or TRBV12-4 to TRBJ1-2; no clear D gene. Trimming took off 3 bases at V and 8 bases at J, with 13 bases between the two ends. The CDR3 has 13 residues. CDR3 in amino acids: CASSLGRAIGYTF. In DNA form, the CDR3 reads TGTGCCAGCAGTTTGGGCAGAGCTATCGGCTACACCTTC.

The chain employs TRBV4-3 and TRBJ2-1; 15 nucleotides align to TRBD2. The CDR3 is 17 amino acids. J lost 7 bases, V lost 3 bases, and 7 bases had no gene match. Germline CDR1 reads LGHNA; CDR2 reads YSLEER. CDR3 sequence reads: CASSHRTSGGAGNEQFF. The DNA of the CDR3 is TGCGCCAGCAGCCACCGGACTAGCGGGGGGGCCGGGAATGAGCAGTTCTTC.

The chain combines TRBV9 with TRBJ2-3, with 10 nucleotides matching TRBD1. The CDR3 extends over 16 amino acids. Germline V lookup: CDR1 SGDLS, CDR2 YYNGEE. Trimming removed 4 bases from V and 3 bases from J; junction bases left unmatched: 8. The CDR3 coding sequence is TGTGCCAGCAGCTTTTCCCCGGGACAGGGGACAGATACGCAGTATTTT. It is translated as CASSFSPGQGTDTQYF.

The chain combines TRBV6-5 with TRBJ1-5, with TRBD1 matching 8 bases. The length of the CDR3 is 16 residues. J was trimmed by 9 bases and V by 0 bases; bases with no gene match: 10. Germline V gene lookup returns CDR1 MNHEY and CDR2 SVGAGI. This CDR3 is CASSYSKGTGGGPQHF. The CDR3 DNA sequence: TGTGCCAGCAGTTACTCGAAGGGGACAGGAGGAGGGCCCCAGCATTTT.

The chain is built from TRBV12-3 or TRBV12-4 and TRBJ1-1; perhaps TRBD1 as D (5 bases). This CDR3 contains 13 residues. V lost 6 bases and J lost 3, with 11 bases in between. CDR3 loop: CASRPGQDTEAFF. CDR3 in DNA: TGTGCCAGCAGGCCAGGGCAGGACACTGAAGCTTTCTTT.

The rearrangement joins TRBV27 to TRBJ2-3, with 7 positions matching TRBD2. The germline gives CDR1 MNHEY, CDR2 SMNVEV (reference sequence). CDR3 size: 14 residues. With 6 bases clipped from V and 4 bases from J, the junction kept 7 bases outside the gene matches. CDR3 sequence (DNA): TGTGCCAGCAGAATCCTAGCGGCGCCAGATACGCAGTATTTT. Translation gives CASRILAAPDTQYF.

This sequence joins TRBV6-5 and TRBJ1-1; 9 bases line up with TRBD1. V shed 5 bases and J 1 base; nucleotides not matched to a gene: 5. Looked up from germline, CDR1 is MNHEY and CDR2 is SVGAGI. The CDR3 totals 15 residues. This chain's CDR3 is CASSPQTGGNTEAFF. The DNA for the CDR3 is TGTGCCAGCAGTCCGCAGACAGGGGGGAACACTGAAGCTTTCTTT.

This clone has a handful of counts. In DNA form, the CDR3 reads TGTGCCAGCAGCCCAGGGGTTCCGGGGACAGATACGCAGTATTTT. Encoded protein: CASSPGVPGTDTQYF. The chain recombines TRBV7-8 with TRBJ2-3; maybe TRBD1 (6 bases). The CDR3 consists of 15 residues. Germline V gives CDR1 SGHVS, CDR2 FQNEAQ. Trimming shortened V by 5 bases and J by 3 bases, and 15 bases separated the two germline ends.

V is TRBV7-9 and J is TRBJ2-5; TRBD1 matches at 8 bases. The CDR3 is made up of 14 amino acids. CDR1 and CDR2 from the germline V gene are SEHNR and FQNEAQ (reference sequence). Losses at the gene ends were 5 bases for V and 6 bases for J; bases not matched to a gene: 8. The CDR3 is CASSASDRGQTQYF. The CDR3 nucleotides are TGTGCCAGCAGCGCCAGTGACAGGGGACAGACCCAGTACTTC. The complete variable domain, with remaining parts taken from reference TRBV7-9 and TRBJ2-5, reads DTGVSQNPRHKITKRGQNVTFRCDPISEHNRLYWYRQTLGQGPEFLTYFQNEAQLEKSRLLSDRFSAERPKGSFSTLEIQRTEQGDSAMYLCASSASDRGQTQYFGPGTRLLVL.

This chain connects TRBV6-5 to TRBJ1-2; D perhaps matches TRBD1 (5 bases). CDR1 and CDR2 from the germline V gene are MNHEY and SVGAGI. V gave up 0 bases and J gave up 2 bases, with 10 bases separating them. This CDR3 comprises 15 residues. CDR3 sequence: CASSYSIQGNYGYTF. In DNA form, the CDR3 reads TGTGCCAGCAGTTACTCGATTCAGGGAAACTATGGCTACACCTTC.

The chain joins TRBV12-3 or TRBV12-4 to TRBJ2-1; D remains unclear. V dropped 3 bases and J dropped 6 bases, with 6 bases sitting between them. This CDR3 has 12 residues. The CDR3 loop is CASSFLSNEQFF. The CDR3 region has the DNA TGTGCCAGCAGTTTTCTTTCCAATGAGCAGTTCTTC.

This clone was picked up one time. The V gene is TRBV4-1, the J gene TRBJ2-7, with a tentative D call TRBD1 (7 bases). The length of the CDR3 is 16 residues. The germline gives CDR1 MGHRA, CDR2 YSYEKL. Trimming removed 1 base at V and 5 bases at J, with 18 bases between. The CDR3: CASSQGPQGGRDEQYF. As DNA, the CDR3 is TGCGCCAGCAGCCAAGGACCCCAGGGGGGCCGGGACGAGCAGTACTTC.

DNA for the CDR3: TGTGCCAGCTCTCAGGACAGCTTGGCTGGAAACACCATATATTTT. Translated, it gives CASSQDSLAGNTIYF. This chain uses TRBV18 with TRBJ1-3; D may be TRBD1 (6 bases). CDR1 KGHSH and CDR2 LQKENI come from the germline V gene. The CDR3 extends over 15 amino acids. V lost 6 bases and J 2 bases, leaving 14 bases between the germline ends.

CDR3 in amino acids: CAWRSWGGETQYF. Written as DNA, the CDR3 is TGTGCCTGGAGGTCCTGGGGAGGAGAGACCCAGTACTTC. The V gene is TRBV30, the J gene TRBJ2-5; D may be TRBD2 (6 bases). Germline V lookup: CDR1 GTSNPN, CDR2 SVGIG (reference sequence). The CDR3 is made up of 13 amino acids. V was cut by 3 bases and J by 4 bases, with 12 bases left in between.

The chain links TRBV24-1 to TRBJ2-3; 10 nucleotides align to TRBD1. The V gene's germline CDR1 is KGHDR and CDR2 SFDVKD. This CDR3 comprises 18 residues. V lost 4 bases to trimming and J lost 1 base; unmatched junction nucleotides: 10. The CDR3 DNA is TGTGCCACCAGTGACCCAAGCCCCGGGACAGGGGGCACAGATACGCAGTATTTT. Translation: CATSDPSPGTGGTDTQYF.

The CDR3 spells CASKKNSDYTF. In nucleotides, the CDR3 is TGTGCCAGCAAGAAGAATTCAGACTACACCTTC. The rearrangement uses TRBV9 and TRBJ1-2; D gene uncertain. This CDR3 spans 11 amino acids. Germline V gene lookup returns CDR1 SGDLS and CDR2 YYNGEE. The V and J ends lost 6 bases and 10 bases respectively, with 13 bases between them.

This clone was counted once. This chain links TRBV6-6 with TRBJ2-2; 7 bases align to TRBD1. The CDR3 loop spans 16 amino acids. V was clipped by 6 bases and J by 1 base; unmatched bases: 8. CDR1 and CDR2 (germline): MNHNY, SVGAGI (reference sequence). This chain's CDR3 is CASSLGTAKNTGELFF. The CDR3 DNA follows: TGTGCCAGCAGCCTAGGGACAGCCAAGAACACCGGGGAGCTGTTTTTT.